A selection of T cell receptor beta chains follows, all from one sample in a study of early T cells in non-severe SARS-CoV-2 infection. Via MiXCR, TCRdb re-called the 5' RACE reads, giving one row per CDR3 protein. The sample has 45,000 to 60,000 distinct CDR3 sequences, roughly 9% seen once. Material: whole blood. These receptors were collected from an adult who was a healthcare worker with PCR-confirmed SARS-CoV-2 infection or an uninfected control (not recorded which). CDR3s include the opening cysteine and the closing phenylalanine or tryptophan. A D gene is named only where the DNA matches it firmly. The size field is filled for only some rows; it gives once, few, many or a size class.

TRBJ1-2 | TRBV20-1 | 11 | TRBD1 | - | CSAGQVYGYTF | TGCAGTGCTGGACAGGTCTATGGCTACACCTTC
TRBJ2-2 | TRBV4-1 | 17 | - | many | CASSHQTDSFNTGELFF | TGCGCCAGCAGCCATCAAACTGACAGCTTTAACACCGGGGAGCTGTTTTTT
TRBJ1-2 | TRBV7-9 | 12 | - | - | CASWSANYGYTF | TGTGCCAGCTGGAGTGCTAACTATGGCTACACCTTC
TRBJ2-1 | TRBV5-1 | 18 | TRBD2 | few | CASSSMGLTRGPRNEQFF | TGCGCCAGCAGCTCAATGGGACTAACCAGAGGACCTCGCAATGAGCAGTTCTTC
TRBJ1-2 | TRBV18 | 16 | TRBD1 | many | CASSIIDRGDNYGYTF | TGTGCCAGCTCAATAATAGACAGGGGCGATAACTATGGCTACACCTTC
TRBJ1-1 | TRBV12-3/TRBV12-4 | 14 | - | - | CASSTQTRVSEAFF | TGTGCCAGCAGCACACAAACCAGGGTCTCTGAAGCTTTCTTT
TRBJ2-2 | TRBV5-1 | 15 | - | - | CASSLDTSNTGELFF | TGCGCCAGCAGCTTGGACACTTCGAACACCGGGGAGCTGTTTTTT
TRBJ2-1 | TRBV2 | 15 | TRBD2 | few | CASSEASGGSNEQFF | TGTGCCAGCAGTGAGGCTAGCGGGGGATCCAATGAGCAGTTCTTC
TRBJ2-3 | TRBV5-4 | 14 | - | few | CASSSSGSTDTQYF | TGTGCCAGCAGCTCAAGCGGGAGCACAGATACGCAGTATTTT
TRBJ2-3 | TRBV5-1 | 14 | - | few | CASSLSSYGDTQYF | TGCGCCAGCAGCTTGTCGTCCTATGGTGATACGCAGTATTTT
TRBJ1-2 | TRBV30 | 14 | - | few | CAWRPATTNYGYTF | TGTGCCTGGAGGCCGGCCACGACGAACTATGGCTACACCTTC
TRBJ1-2 | TRBV3-1 | 15 | - | few | CASSPTHRSNYGYTF | TGTGCCAGCAGCCCAACACACAGGTCTAACTATGGCTACACCTTC
TRBJ2-3 | TRBV10-3 | 13 | - | - | CATQGGGTDTQYF | TGTGCCACCCAAGGGGGGGGCACAGATACGCAGTATTTT
TRBJ1-3 | TRBV6-1 | 15 | - | - | CASKAISDSGNTIYF | TGTGCCAGCAAGGCTATATCGGACTCTGGAAACACCATATATTTT
TRBJ1-1 | TRBV6-1 | 13 | - | - | CASSVDSSTEAFF | TGTGCCAGCAGTGTGGACTCATCCACTGAAGCTTTCTTT
TRBJ2-5 | TRBV13 | 12 | - | - | CASSLVGETQYF | TGTGCCAGCAGCTTAGTTGGCGAGACCCAGTACTTC
TRBJ2-6 | TRBV19 | 15 | - | few | CASSRQGSGANVLTF | TGTGCCAGTAGTCGTCAGGGCTCCGGGGCCAACGTCCTGACTTTC
TRBJ2-6 | TRBV30 | 13 | - | few | CAWMLGGANVLTF | TGTGCCTGGATGCTTGGAGGGGCCAACGTCCTGACTTTC
TRBJ1-2 | TRBV4-2 | 17 | TRBD1 | - | CASSPTKWTGVGYGYTF | TGTGCCAGCAGCCCTACCAAATGGACAGGGGTTGGCTATGGCTACACCTTC
TRBJ2-3 | TRBV15 | 15 | TRBD1 | many | CATSGRTGGRDTQYF | TGTGCCACCAGCGGGAGGACAGGGGGCAGGGATACGCAGTATTTT
TRBJ1-1 | TRBV5-8 | 14 | - | many | CASSSDVASTEAFF | TGTGCCAGCTCCAGTGACGTGGCGTCCACTGAAGCTTTCTTT
TRBJ2-7 | TRBV10-1 | 15 | - | many | CASSSNNDAGYEQYF | TGCGCCAGCAGCTCCAACAATGACGCGGGCTACGAGCAGTACTTC
TRBJ2-5 | TRBV5-1 | 14 | - | few | CASSVQDWQETQYF | TGCGCCAGCAGCGTCCAGGACTGGCAAGAGACCCAGTACTTC
TRBJ2-1 | TRBV20-1 | 13 | TRBD2 | few | CSAVAGVHNEQFF | TGCAGTGCCGTAGCGGGGGTACACAATGAGCAGTTCTTC
TRBJ2-6 | TRBV7-3 | 18 | - | few | CASSLGSRLHSGANVLTF | TGTGCCAGCAGCCTCGGCTCCAGACTCCACTCTGGGGCCAACGTCCTGACTTTC
TRBJ1-2 | TRBV30 | 16 | - | few | CAWSKGGVIRISGYTF | TGTGCCTGGAGTAAGGGCGGAGTTATTCGTATCTCTGGCTACACCTTC
TRBJ2-3 | TRBV2 | 14 | TRBD1 | few | CASRKGQSADTQYF | TGTGCCTCTAGAAAGGGACAGAGCGCCGATACGCAGTATTTT
TRBJ1-1 | TRBV18 | 15 | - | - | CASSPLSTLNTEAFF | TGTGCCAGCTCACCACTTTCGACCTTGAACACTGAAGCTTTCTTT
TRBJ2-3 | TRBV10-3 | 15 | TRBD2 | - | CAISESAGSTDTQYF | TGTGCCATCAGTGAGTCAGCGGGAAGCACAGATACGCAGTATTTT
TRBJ2-3 | TRBV6-5 | 17 | - | few | CASSRYGLPQAPDTQYF | TGTGCCAGCAGCCGCTACGGACTTCCCCAGGCCCCAGATACGCAGTATTTT
TRBJ2-3 | TRBV7-6 | 13 | - | few | CASATQEAGTQYF | TGTGCCAGCGCCACGCAGGAAGCGGGTACGCAGTATTTT
TRBJ2-3 | TRBV9 | 16 | - | once | CASSVRQLAPTDTQYF | TGTGCCAGCAGCGTAAGACAGCTGGCGCCCACAGATACGCAGTATTTT
TRBJ1-2 | TRBV10-2 | 16 | TRBD1 | - | CASSPRSMRDSYGYTF | TGCGCCAGCAGCCCTAGAAGTATGCGGGACAGCTATGGCTACACCTTC
TRBJ1-1 | TRBV4-1 | 14 | - | - | CASKSLGSNTEAFF | TGCGCCAGCAAGTCGCTGGGGAGCAACACTGAAGCTTTCTTT
TRBJ2-5 | TRBV6-1 | 15 | - | - | CASRTSVGSSETQYF | TGTGCCAGCAGGACGAGCGTGGGGAGCTCAGAGACCCAGTACTTC
TRBJ1-2 | TRBV28 | 14 | TRBD1 | few | CASSLKRTGIGYTF | TGTGCCAGCAGTTTAAAGAGGACAGGGATTGGCTACACCTTC
TRBJ1-1 | TRBV6-1 | 14 | - | few | CASSEHRDGTEAFF | TGTGCCAGCAGTGAACACAGGGATGGCACTGAAGCTTTCTTT
TRBJ2-6 | TRBV30 | 14 | - | - | CAWSGGDRANVLTF | TGTGCCTGGAGTGGGGGAGACAGGGCCAACGTCCTGACTTTC
TRBJ1-6 | TRBV6-1 | 13 | - | medium-sized | CASSERLISPLHF | TGTGCCAGCAGTGAACGGCTAATTTCACCCCTCCACTTT
TRBJ1-4 | TRBV12-5 | 13 | - | few | CASGLPPEGKLFF | TGTGCTAGTGGTTTGCCCCCGGAGGGAAAACTGTTTTTT
TRBJ2-1 | TRBV29-1 | 15 | TRBD2 | - | CSVAGRLALYNEQFF | TGCAGCGTTGCGGGGAGACTAGCGTTGTACAATGAGCAGTTCTTC
TRBJ1-6 | TRBV11-3 | 13 | - | many | CASSLDGNSPLHF | TGTGCCAGCAGCTTAGATGGAAATTCACCCCTCCACTTT
TRBJ2-1 | TRBV5-1 | 14 | - | few | CASSLADSFNEQFF | TGCGCCAGCAGCTTGGCAGACAGTTTCAATGAGCAGTTCTTC
TRBJ2-7 | TRBV9 | 14 | TRBD1 | many | CASSPRTGGYEQYF | TGTGCCAGCAGCCCCCGGACAGGGGGCTACGAGCAGTACTTC
TRBJ2-2 | TRBV6-1 | 16 | TRBD2 | - | CASSEWGSGGTGELFF | TGTGCCAGCAGTGAATGGGGTAGCGGGGGCACCGGGGAGCTGTTTTTT
TRBJ2-3 | TRBV5-1 | 16 | TRBD2 | - | CASSWGLAGNTDTQYF | TGCGCCAGCAGCTGGGGACTAGCGGGGAACACAGATACGCAGTATTTT
TRBJ2-1 | TRBV12-3/TRBV12-4 | 13 | - | few | CASTPIQAGEQFF | TGTGCCAGCACGCCCATTCAGGCAGGCGAGCAGTTCTTC
TRBJ1-1 | TRBV7-6 | 13 | - | - | CASSLGGHNEAFF | TGTGCCAGCAGCTTAGGGGGACACAATGAAGCTTTCTTT
TRBJ2-1 | TRBV7-9 | 16 | - | few | CASSSPAAQTYNEQFF | TGTGCCAGCAGCTCCCCGGCGGCCCAAACTTACAATGAGCAGTTCTTC
TRBJ1-6 | TRBV19 | 15 | - | few | CASSMMDGVNSPLHF | TGTGCCAGTAGTATGATGGACGGGGTCAATTCACCCCTCCACTTT
TRBJ1-2 | TRBV20-1 | 13 | TRBD1 | few | CSAPGQGVYGYTF | TGCAGTGCCCCTGGACAGGGGGTCTATGGCTACACCTTC
TRBJ1-5 | TRBV3-1 | 13 | - | - | CASSQGNGGPQHF | TGTGCCAGCAGCCAAGGGAACGGAGGGCCCCAGCATTTT